The source of this T cell receptor (beta chain) is a study of blood T cell repertoires in COVID-19. Study in general: Italy, Spain and the United States were the sources of the convalescent and acute COVID-19 samples. T cells, B-cell-depleted T cells, or PBMCs provided the cDNA or gDNA that served as material.

This CDR3 contains 14 residues. Germline assignment: CDR1 MDHEN and CDR2 SYDVKM. The V and J ends lost 6 bases and 5 bases, in that order; junction bases with no gene match: 9. Authors' data handling: Quantification of nucleated cells was approximated via reference gene primer amplification. Clones were read by immunoSEQ multiplex PCR, and TCRdb kept only the in-frame ones, dropping some. The DNA gave D and trimming, while V, J and clone size come from that table. Altogether about 71,000 clones are present, just over 90% being singletons, with the ten largest covering around 5%. This clone was picked up one time.

The V call is TRBV28, the J call TRBJ2-7; TRBD1 aligns across 8 bases. This TCR was recovered from a woman between 18 and 29 years old with acute or convalescent COVID-19. Input material: peripheral blood. CDR3 sequence: CASSTGGMLDEQYF. The CDR3 nucleotides read TGTGCCAGCAGCACAGGGGGGATGCTCGACGAGCAGTACTTC.